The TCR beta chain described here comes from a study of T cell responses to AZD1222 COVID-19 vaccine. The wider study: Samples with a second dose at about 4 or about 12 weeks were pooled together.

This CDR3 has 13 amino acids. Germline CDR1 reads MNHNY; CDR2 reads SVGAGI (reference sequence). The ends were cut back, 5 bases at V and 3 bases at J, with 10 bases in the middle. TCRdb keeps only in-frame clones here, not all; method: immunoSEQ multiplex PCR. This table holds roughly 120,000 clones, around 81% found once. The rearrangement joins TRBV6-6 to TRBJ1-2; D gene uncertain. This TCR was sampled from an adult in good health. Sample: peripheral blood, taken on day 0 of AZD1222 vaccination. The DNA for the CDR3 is TGTGCCAGCAGTCCCCCGGGGTACTATGGCTACACCTTC. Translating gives CASSPPGYYGYTF.